This entry lists 21 T cell receptor beta chains sequenced from one sample in a study of T cell responses to AZD1222 COVID-19 vaccine. Generated by immunoSEQ multiplex PCR, the TCRdb table keeps only in-frame clones and is missing some. This repertoire shows under 130,000 clones, 88% found once; its top ten account for 20% to 25%. Here the sequenced sample was peripheral blood, taken on day 0 of AZD1222 vaccination. Source of these receptors: an adult in good health.

The chain combines TRBV29-1 with TRBJ2-3, with no clear D. The CDR3 runs 13 residues. With 8 bases removed from V and 5 bases from J, the gap between germline ends came to 17 bases. Germline CDR1 SQVTM, CDR2 ANQGSEA. The CDR3 sequence: CSLRELVEDTQYF. In nucleotides, the CDR3 is TGCAGCCTTCGTGAGTTGGTTGAAGATACGCAGTATTTT.

The V and J genes are TRBV7-8 and TRBJ2-5; 11 nucleotides agree with TRBD2. V was pared by 5 bases and J by 5 bases, with 13 bases of the junction left unmatched. CDR1 is SGHVS and CDR2 is FQNEAQ in the germline V gene. The CDR3 is 17 residues long. CDR3 amino acids: CASSPGGSGGAWETQYF. CDR3 coding DNA: TGTGCCAGCAGCCCAGGTGGTAGCGGGGGGGCTTGGGAGACCCAGTACTTC.

The CDR3 bases are TGTGCCAGCAGCTTGGGGCTAGGGGGGTACTACGAGCAGTACTTC. It yields the protein CASSLGLGGYYEQYF. V and J are TRBV5-8 and TRBJ2-7; D assignment may be TRBD1 or TRBD2 (6 bases each). V was shortened by 0 bases and J by 3 bases, with 13 bases between the two germline ends. There are 15 residues in the CDR3. From germline, CDR1 is SGHTS and CDR2 YDEGEE.

The chain recombines TRBV12-5 with TRBJ1-1; D ambiguous. Germline V lookup: CDR1 LGHNT, CDR2 FRNRAP. Trimming removed 7 bases at V and 1 base at J, with 10 bases between. This CDR3 has 13 amino acids. CDR3 protein: CASDLDGNTEAFF. The CDR3 bases are TGTGCTAGTGACCTGGACGGGAACACTGAAGCTTTCTTT.

The gene calls are TRBV27 and TRBJ2-6; TRBD2 is a possible D gene (5 bases). The germline V gene encodes CDR1 MNHEY and CDR2 SMNVEV (reference sequence). The CDR3 contains 15 residues. Trimming shortened V by 7 bases and J by 0 bases, and 10 bases separated the two germline ends. CDR3 nucleotide sequence: TGTGCCAGCACGGACTCCAACTCTGGGGCCAACGTCCTGACTTTC. Translated, it gives CASTDSNSGANVLTF.

This clone has only one observation. The V call is TRBV9, the J call TRBJ1-6; no clear D gene. The CDR3 extends over 14 amino acids. CDR1 and CDR2 from the germline V gene are SGDLS and YYNGEE. V was pared by 6 bases and J by 4 bases, with 11 bases between. The CDR3 loop is CASKREDYNSPLHF. CDR3 coding DNA: TGTGCCAGCAAACGAGAAGATTATAATTCACCCCTCCACTTT.

This clone was seen a handful of times. J is TRBJ1-4 and V is TRBV18, with 10 bases aligning to TRBD1. CDR3 length: 17 amino acids. CDR1 KGHSH and CDR2 LQKENI come from the germline V gene. The junction had 13 bases not matched to a gene; V was cut back by 4 bases and J by 8 bases. CDR3 loop: CASSLNPWTGGVEKLFF. CDR3 sequence (DNA): TGTGCCAGCTCACTGAACCCTTGGACAGGGGGTGTCGAAAAACTGTTTTTT.

This chain connects TRBV21-1 to TRBJ1-4; TRBD1 is the table's D call and was not checked against the DNA. TRBV21-1 is given as a pseudogene. The CDR3 totals 14 residues. The CDR3 DNA follows: TGTGCCAGCAGCAACTGTGCAGGGAATGAAAAACTGTTTTTT. This translates into CASSNCAGNEKLFF.

The rearrangement links TRBV10-3 to TRBJ1-2, with TRBD1 matching 10 bases. CDR3 length equals 13 residues. With V trimmed by 10 bases and J by 14 bases, 16 bases remained unmatched. Germline V lookup: CDR1 ENHRY, CDR2 SYGVKD. The CDR3 nucleotides read TGTGCCACCCAGGGCATAGGGACAGGGGTTGAAACCTTC. Translation: CATQGIGTGVETF.

The chain carries TRBV19 and TRBJ1-1; D possibly corresponds to TRBD1 (5 bases). V lost 6 bases to trimming and J lost 2 bases, with 10 bases between them. This CDR3 contains 13 residues. In germline, CDR1 is LNHDA, CDR2 SQIVND (reference sequence). The chain's CDR3 is CASRQDLNTEAFF. CDR3 sequence (DNA): TGTGCCAGTAGACAGGACCTTAACACTGAAGCTTTCTTT.

J is TRBJ2-1 and V is TRBV12-3 or TRBV12-4, with D perhaps matching TRBD2 (6 bases). Deletions cut 8 bases from V and 4 bases from J, with 12 bases between. This CDR3 has 13 residues. Here the CDR3 DNA reads TGTGCCAGCCCCTATGGGGGGTACAATGAGCAGTTCTTC. It translates to CASPYGGYNEQFF.

The rearrangement links TRBV7-6 to TRBJ1-6; 9 bases line up with TRBD1. J gave up 10 bases and V 5 bases, and 6 bases lay outside the gene matches. The CDR3 spans 14 residues. Per germline, CDR1 SGHVS and CDR2 FNYEAQ. CDR3 nucleotides: TGTGCCAGCAGCCGGGACAGGGTAAAGTCACCCCTCCACTTT. This encodes CASSRDRVKSPLHF.

The chain carries TRBV19 and TRBJ1-5; the D is unclear. V shed 6 bases and J shed 1 base, with 10 bases lying between them. The length of the CDR3 is 14 residues. Germline V lookup: CDR1 LNHDA, CDR2 SQIVND (reference sequence). CDR3 coding DNA: TGTGCCAGTAGAGGCAGTGGCAGCAATCAGCCCCAGCATTTT. This translates into CASRGSGSNQPQHF. The full variable domain, in which reference TRBV19 and TRBJ1-5 provide the parts outside the CDR3, is DGGITQSPKYLFRKEGQNVTLSCEQNLNHDAMYWYRQDPGQGLRLIYYSQIVNDFQKGDIAEGYSVSREKKESFPLTVTSAQKNPTAFYLCASRGSGSNQPQHFGDGTRLSIL.

The chain is built from TRBV27 and TRBJ1-1; possible D gene TRBD1, 6 bases. The CDR3 has 16 amino acids. Germline V lookup: CDR1 MNHEY, CDR2 SMNVEV (reference sequence). The germline V and J ends were trimmed by 4 bases and 5 bases, with 20 bases remaining between them. CDR3 nucleotide sequence: TGTGCCAGCAGTTACGTTTGGCGGGGGGCTATGACTGAAGCTTTCTTT. Its translation is CASSYVWRGAMTEAFF.

The chain combines TRBV6-5 with TRBJ2-7; perhaps TRBD2 as D (6 bases). This CDR3 is built from 16 residues. Germline assignment: CDR1 MNHEY and CDR2 SVGAGI. Trimming removed 0 bases from V and 3 bases from J, with 15 bases in between. The CDR3 coding sequence is TGTGCCAGCAGTTACTCGATAACGGGAGTTGTCTACGAGCAGTACTTC. Amino acid sequence: CASSYSITGVVYEQYF.

The chain joins TRBV10-3 to TRBJ1-2, with D maybe TRBD1 (6 bases). With 5 bases removed from V and 2 bases from J, the gap between germline ends came to 9 bases. This CDR3 spans 13 amino acids. Germline V gene sequence: CDR1 ENHRY, CDR2 SYGVKD. CDR3 sequence: CAISPQGNYGYTF. CDR3 sequence (DNA): TGTGCCATCAGTCCACAGGGAAACTATGGCTACACCTTC.

The CDR3 DNA reads as TGTGCCAGCAGTCCCCCTAGCGGGGGGCAAGAGACCCAGTACTTC. Translation: CASSPPSGGQETQYF. The genes are TRBV28 and TRBJ2-5, with TRBD2 identical over 11 bases. J was trimmed by 2 bases and V by 5 bases; bases with no gene match: 4. Per the germline V gene, CDR1 is MDHEN and CDR2 is SYDVKM. This CDR3 spans 15 amino acids.

The count of this clone is one. This chain joins TRBV24-1 and TRBJ2-1; TRBD2 matches at 9 bases. The V segment lost 3 bases and the J segment 4 bases; nucleotides outside the gene matches: 15. This CDR3 has 19 amino acids. The V gene's germline CDR1 is KGHDR and CDR2 SFDVKD. CDR3 coding DNA: TGTGCCACCAGTGATCCTGGACTAGCGAGCTCATACTATTACAATGAGCAGTTCTTC. This codes for CATSDPGLASSYYYNEQFF.

This clone was picked up a small number of times. This chain connects TRBV7-8 to TRBJ2-7; 8 nucleotides line up with TRBD1. Germline CDR1 reads SGHVS; CDR2 reads FQNEAQ. The CDR3 totals 14 residues. The J segment lost 2 bases and the V segment lost 5 bases, leaving 5 bases of the junction unmatched. The CDR3 reads CASSEDRAAYEQYF. As DNA, the CDR3 is TGTGCCAGCAGCGAGGACAGGGCGGCCTACGAGCAGTACTTC.

The J gene is TRBJ2-1, the V gene TRBV9, with 8 bases lining up with TRBD2. CDR3 length: 13 amino acids. Germline V gives CDR1 SGDLS, CDR2 YYNGEE. The J segment lost 9 bases and the V segment lost 2 bases, leaving 4 bases of the junction unmatched. This CDR3 reads CASSVHSGAEQFF. DNA of the CDR3: TGTGCCAGCAGCGTCCATAGCGGGGCTGAGCAGTTCTTC.

On this clone: Relative to the germline gene, one junction end is altered; a read error may explain this. The genes are TRBV7-7 and TRBJ2-1; 8 bases line up with TRBD2. Germline loops: CDR1 SSHAT, CDR2 FNYEAQ (reference sequence). This CDR3 has 16 amino acids. The DNA for the CDR3 is TGTGCTAGCAGCCCAAACCCAGCGGGGGCGGGGAATGAGCAGTTCTTC. This codes for CASSPNPAGAGNEQFF.